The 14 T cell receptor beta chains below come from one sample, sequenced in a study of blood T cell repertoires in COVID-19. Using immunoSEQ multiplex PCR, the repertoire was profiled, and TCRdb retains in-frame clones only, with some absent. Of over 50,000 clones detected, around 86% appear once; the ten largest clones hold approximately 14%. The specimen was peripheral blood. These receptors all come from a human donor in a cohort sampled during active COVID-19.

CDR3 amino acids: CASSPDRDSYGYTF. The CDR3 region has the DNA TGTGCCAGCTCACCGGACCGGGACAGCTATGGCTACACCTTC. V is TRBV18 and J is TRBJ1-2; 7 nucleotides match TRBD1. Germline CDR1 KGHSH, CDR2 LQKENI. This CDR3 contains 14 residues. J gave up 4 bases and V 3 bases, and 5 bases lay outside the gene matches.

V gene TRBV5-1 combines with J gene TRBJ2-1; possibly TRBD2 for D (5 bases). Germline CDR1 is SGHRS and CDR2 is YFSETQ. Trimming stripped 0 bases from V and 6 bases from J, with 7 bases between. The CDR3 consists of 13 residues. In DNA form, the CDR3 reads TGCGCCAGCAGCTTGGCAACTAGCAATGAGCAGTTCTTC. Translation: CASSLATSNEQFF.

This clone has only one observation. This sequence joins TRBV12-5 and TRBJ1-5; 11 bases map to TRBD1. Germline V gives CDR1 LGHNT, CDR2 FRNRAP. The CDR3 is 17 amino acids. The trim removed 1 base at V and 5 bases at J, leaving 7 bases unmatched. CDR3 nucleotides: TGTGCTAGTGGTTTGGAGACGGACAGGGGGCCTTATCAGCCCCAGCATTTT. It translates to CASGLETDRGPYQPQHF.

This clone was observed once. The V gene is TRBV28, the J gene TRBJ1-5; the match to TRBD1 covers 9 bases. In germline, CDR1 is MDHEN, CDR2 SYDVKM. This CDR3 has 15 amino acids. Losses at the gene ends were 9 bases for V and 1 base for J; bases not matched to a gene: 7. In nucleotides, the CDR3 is TGTGCCAGTTCGACAGGGGGGGACAGCAATCAGCCCCAGCATTTT. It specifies CASSTGGDSNQPQHF.

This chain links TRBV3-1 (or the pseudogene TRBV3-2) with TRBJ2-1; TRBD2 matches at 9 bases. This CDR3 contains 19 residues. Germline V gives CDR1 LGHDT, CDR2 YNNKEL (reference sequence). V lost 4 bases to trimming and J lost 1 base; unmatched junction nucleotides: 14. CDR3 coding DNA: TGTGCCAGCAGCCGCGTGAGCCTAGCGGGATTGGGGTCCTACAATGAGCAGTTCTTC. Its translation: CASSRVSLAGLGSYNEQFF.

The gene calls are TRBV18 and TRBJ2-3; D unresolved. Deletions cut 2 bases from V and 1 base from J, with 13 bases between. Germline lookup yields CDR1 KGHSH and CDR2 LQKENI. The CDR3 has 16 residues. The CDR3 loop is CASSPIGHPGTDTQYF. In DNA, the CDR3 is TGTGCCAGCTCACCAATTGGTCACCCAGGCACAGATACGCAGTATTTT.

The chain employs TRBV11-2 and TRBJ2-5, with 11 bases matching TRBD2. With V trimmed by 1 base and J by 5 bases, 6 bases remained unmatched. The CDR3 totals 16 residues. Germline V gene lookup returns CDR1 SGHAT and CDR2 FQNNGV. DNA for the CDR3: TGTGCCAGCAGCTTAGGGCTAGCGGGAGGACGGGAGACCCAGTACTTC. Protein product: CASSLGLAGGRETQYF. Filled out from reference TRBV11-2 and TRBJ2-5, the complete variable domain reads EAGVAQSPRYKIIEKRQSVAFWCNPISGHATLYWYQQILGQGPKLLIQFQNNGVVDDSQLPKDRFSAERLKGVDSTLKIQPAKLEDSAVYLCASSLGLAGGRETQYFGPGTRLLVL.

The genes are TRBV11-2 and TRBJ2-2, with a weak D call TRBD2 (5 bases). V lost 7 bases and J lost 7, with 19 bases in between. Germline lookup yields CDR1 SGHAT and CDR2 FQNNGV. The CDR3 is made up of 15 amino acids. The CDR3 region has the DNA TGTGCCAGCACCAAAGAGCGGACTCATGGCGGGGAGCTGTTTTTT. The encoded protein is CASTKERTHGGELFF.

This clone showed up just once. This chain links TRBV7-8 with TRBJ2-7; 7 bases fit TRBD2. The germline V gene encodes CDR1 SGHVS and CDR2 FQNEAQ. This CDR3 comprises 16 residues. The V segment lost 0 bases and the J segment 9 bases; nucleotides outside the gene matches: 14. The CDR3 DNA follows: TGTGCCAGCAGCTTAGCGTTCGGTTTTGCCCAGCGGGGGCAGTACTTC. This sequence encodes CASSLAFGFAQRGQYF.

CDR3 residues: CASSQDRGLNYGYTF. CDR3 DNA sequence: TGTGCCAGCAGTCAAGACAGGGGGCTCAACTATGGCTACACCTTC. The J gene is TRBJ1-2, the V gene TRBV28, with TRBD1 identical over 10 bases. There are 15 residues in the CDR3. Germline V lookup: CDR1 MDHEN, CDR2 SYDVKM. V shed 5 bases and J 2 bases; nucleotides not matched to a gene: 5.

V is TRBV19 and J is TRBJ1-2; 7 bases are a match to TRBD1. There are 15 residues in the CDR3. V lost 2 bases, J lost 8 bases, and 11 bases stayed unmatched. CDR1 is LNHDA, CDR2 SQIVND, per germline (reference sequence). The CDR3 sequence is CASSISNRGSGGYTF. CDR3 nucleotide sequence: TGTGCCAGTAGTATATCTAACAGGGGCTCGGGAGGCTACACCTTC.

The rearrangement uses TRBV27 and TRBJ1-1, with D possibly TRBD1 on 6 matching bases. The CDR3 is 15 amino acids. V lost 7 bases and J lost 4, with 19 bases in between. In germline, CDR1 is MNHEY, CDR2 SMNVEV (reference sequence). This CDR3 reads CASIPLGGAGTEAFF. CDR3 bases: TGTGCCAGCATTCCCCTTGGGGGCGCGGGCACTGAAGCTTTCTTT.

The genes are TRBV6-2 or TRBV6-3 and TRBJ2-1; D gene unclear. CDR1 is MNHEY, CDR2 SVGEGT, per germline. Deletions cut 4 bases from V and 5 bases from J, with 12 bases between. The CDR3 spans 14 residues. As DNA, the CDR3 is TGTGCCAGCAGTTCAGATATCACCCACAATGAGCAGTTCTTC. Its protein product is CASSSDITHNEQFF.

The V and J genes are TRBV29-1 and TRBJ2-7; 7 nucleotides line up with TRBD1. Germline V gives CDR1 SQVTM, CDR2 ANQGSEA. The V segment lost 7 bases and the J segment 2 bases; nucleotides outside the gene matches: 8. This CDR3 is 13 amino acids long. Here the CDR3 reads CSGTGVPPYEQYF. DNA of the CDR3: TGCAGCGGCACAGGGGTGCCTCCCTACGAGCAGTACTTC.